The 10 T cell receptor beta chains reported below all come from one sample, sequenced in a study of post-analysis software for immune sequencing data. Unique molecular identifiers had been added to the TCR beta cDNA libraries. MiXCR was run by TCRdb on the PCR reads, yielding one entry per CDR3 protein. Counted here are over 700,000 distinct CDR3 sequences, 30% occurring once; the ten biggest clones make up 0.56%. General observations from the study: Patients used several TRBV segments, including TRBV5-6, TRBV5-1 and TRBV20-1, more often than controls.

The antigens these receptors bind are not known. The sequenced material came from blood. The origin of the receptors is a girl aged 10-17 years with multiple sclerosis.

V gene TRBV7-9 combines with J gene TRBJ2-7; possibly TRBD1 or TRBD2 for D (5 bases each). V lost 3 bases to trimming and J lost 7 bases, with 16 bases between them. This CDR3 comprises 14 residues. CDR1 and CDR2 from the germline V gene are SEHNR and FQNEAQ (reference sequence). The CDR3 nucleotides read TGTGCCAGCAGCTTTGAGGGGCTAGCCCCGGAGCAGTACTTC. This sequence encodes CASSFEGLAPEQYF. The complete variable domain, with remaining parts taken from reference TRBV7-9 and TRBJ2-7, reads DTGVSQNPRHKITKRGQNVTFRCDPISEHNRLYWYRQTLGQGPEFLTYFQNEAQLEKSRLLSDRFSAERPKGSFSTLEIQRTEQGDSAMYLCASSFEGLAPEQYFGPGTRLTVT.

The genes are TRBV4-3 and TRBJ2-7; D may match TRBD1 or TRBD2 (5 bases each). The CDR3 totals 15 residues. V was shortened by 2 bases and J by 2 bases, with 13 bases between the two germline ends. CDR1 and CDR2 (germline): LGHNA, YSLEER. The CDR3 loop reads CASSQNRDPTYEQYF. The CDR3 nucleotides are TGCGCCAGCAGCCAAAACCGGGACCCAACCTACGAGCAGTACTTC.

This clonotype was observed a few times. The V and J genes are TRBV4-3 and TRBJ2-7; possible D gene TRBD2, 6 bases. Trimming left V 0 bases short and J 7 bases short, with 13 bases between. Germline V gives CDR1 LGHNA, CDR2 YSLEER. The CDR3 loop spans 14 amino acids. The CDR3 bases are TGCGCCAGCAGCCAAGATGGGGGGTCCCGGGAGCAGTACTTC. Protein: CASSQDGGSREQYF.

The rearrangement links TRBV29-1 to TRBJ1-1; no definite D call. This CDR3 spans 8 amino acids. V lost 7 bases, J lost 11 bases, and 8 bases lay in between. Germline CDR1 SQVTM, CDR2 ANQGSEA. This chain's CDR3 is CSAWEAFF. CDR3 nucleotides: TGCAGCGCGTGGGAGGCTTTCTTT.

This clonotype was counted only a few times. The chain has TRBV3-1 and TRBJ1-1, with D tentatively TRBD1 (5 bases). The CDR3 extends over 11 amino acids. The germline gives CDR1 LGHDT, CDR2 YNNKEL (reference sequence). V was clipped by 4 bases and J by 7 bases, with 7 bases between them. CDR3 in amino acids: CASSRDGEAFF. DNA for the CDR3: TGTGCCAGCAGCCGGGACGGTGAAGCTTTCTTT.

Remarks on this clonotype: Relative to the germline gene, one junction end is altered; a read error may explain this. For the CDR3, the DNA is TGCGCCGGCAGCCCGTACCGGGACAGGGTGGATGAGCAGTTCTTC. Protein sequence: CAGSPYRDRVDEQFF. The chain employs TRBV4-3 and TRBJ2-1; 9 bases match TRBD1. Germline V lookup: CDR1 LGHNA, CDR2 YSLEER. The length of the CDR3 is 15 residues.

As to this clonotype: It differs at one base from a far larger clone, so likely a read error. The gene calls are TRBV5-5 and TRBJ2-5; 7 positions match TRBD1. The J call may be faulty, since TRBJ2-7 better matches the DNA end. Per the germline V gene, CDR1 is SGHKS and CDR2 is YYEKEE (reference sequence). The CDR3 spans 13 residues. The CDR3 DNA follows: TGTACCAGCAGCTTGACAGGGACCTACGAGCAGTACTTC. The encoded protein is CTSSLTGTYEQYF.

This clonotype showed up just a few times. CDR3 in amino acids: CSTGQQFF. CDR3 DNA: TGCAGCACTGGTCAGCAGTTCTTC. This chain links TRBV29-1 with TRBJ2-1; D is uncertain. Germline V gene data show CDR1 as SQVTM and CDR2 as ANQGSEA. The V end was cut by 8 bases, the J end by 11 bases, with 7 bases between. The CDR3 runs to 8 residues.

This chain uses TRBV29-1 with TRBJ2-7; 7 nucleotides line up with TRBD1. Per germline, CDR1 SQVTM and CDR2 ANQGSEA. The junction had 6 bases not matched to a gene; V was cut back by 4 bases and J by 3 bases. The CDR3 totals 13 residues. Here the CDR3 reads CSVVWAGGYEQYF. In DNA, the CDR3 is TGCAGCGTTGTTTGGGCAGGGGGCTACGAGCAGTACTTC.

This chain connects TRBV7-2 to TRBJ2-1; 9 nucleotides match TRBD1. This CDR3 spans 13 amino acids. The germline CDR1 and CDR2 sequences are SGHTA and FQGNSA. The J segment lost 12 bases and the V segment lost 4 bases, leaving 7 bases of the junction unmatched. The CDR3 spells CASSSHRDRAQFF. DNA for the CDR3: TGTGCCAGCAGCTCCCACCGGGACAGGGCGCAGTTCTTC.